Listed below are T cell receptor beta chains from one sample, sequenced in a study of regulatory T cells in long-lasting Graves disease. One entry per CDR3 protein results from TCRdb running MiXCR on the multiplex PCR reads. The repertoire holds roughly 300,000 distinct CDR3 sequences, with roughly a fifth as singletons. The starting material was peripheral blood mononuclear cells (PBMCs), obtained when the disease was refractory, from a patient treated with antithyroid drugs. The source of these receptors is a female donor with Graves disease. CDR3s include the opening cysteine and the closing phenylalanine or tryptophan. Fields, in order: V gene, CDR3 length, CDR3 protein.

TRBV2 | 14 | CASSGGQGRYGYTF
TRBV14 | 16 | CASSQMLLASSYEQYF
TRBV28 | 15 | CASSLGLAGVETQYF
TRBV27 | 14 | CASSLSGRNYGYTF
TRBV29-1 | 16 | CSVGGGPLSGANVLTF
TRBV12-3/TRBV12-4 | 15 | CASSFLAGVTGELFF
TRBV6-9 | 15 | CASSYGRESNQPQHF
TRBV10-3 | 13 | CAIGEGRRETQYF
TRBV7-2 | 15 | CASSLTSGRAVTQYF
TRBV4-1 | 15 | CASSLSAENTGELFF
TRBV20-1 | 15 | CSARQGRSGANVLTF